This record concerns one TCR beta chain sequence. Its cognate antigen is unknown. Repertoires were generated with immunoSEQ multiplex PCR, while TCRdb's copy carries only in-frame clones and drops some. The sample lists some 29,000 clones, 60% to 85% occurring once. The source of the sample is a study of STAT5B mutations in CD4+ large granular lymphocyte leukemia. Findings of the study overall: The CD4+ versus CD8+ T-LGLL clonality difference may reflect limited sample size. Patient CD4-sorted repertoires looked more clonal than healthy CD4+ repertoires, even without putative leukemic clones. 8/27 top patient clones versus 2/35 control clones were TRBV06-family.

Looked up from germline, CDR1 is SNHLY and CDR2 is FYNNEI. V was trimmed by 7 bases and J by 6 bases, leaving 6 bases between them. The CDR3 has 10 residues. Sequencing input: CD4+ T cells from blood buffy coats. The chain employs TRBV2 and TRBJ1-2; no clear D gene. The TCR sequence derives from a human donor in good health. In DNA, the CDR3 is TGTGCCAGCAAGGGAGATGGCTACACCTTC. This sequence encodes CASKGDGYTF.